This TCR beta chain came from a study of cytomegalovirus exposure and HLA in healthy donors. The study, taken as a whole, reports: The classifier reportedly diagnosed cytomegalovirus status with high specificity and sensitivity. An analysis done earlier found most TCR beta V segments productive about 87% or about 30% of the time.

The PCR had 60 Vbeta and 13 Jbeta primers. This table comes from immunoSEQ multiplex PCR, and its TCRdb copy is limited to in-frame clones, with some not included. The sample consists of over 200,000 clones, 85% to 90% of them appearing once. Points on this clone: Its antigen remains unidentified.

Germline CDR1 MNHNY, CDR2 SVGAGI (reference sequence). This CDR3 spans 14 amino acids. Trimming removed 7 bases at V and 5 bases at J, with 18 bases between. This receptor was identified in a human donor in good health. Sequenced: PBMCs. This chain uses TRBV6-6 with TRBJ2-7; TRBD2 might be the D (5 bases). The chain's CDR3 is CASTDRRRSNEQYF. CDR3 sequence (DNA): TGTGCCAGCACGGATAGGAGGCGGTCCAACGAGCAGTACTTC.